This TCR beta chain was recorded in a study of control samples from healthy donors and cancer patients. Germline CDR1 SGHVS, CDR2 FQNEAQ. Trimming pared 5 bases from V and 7 bases from J, leaving 21 bases between. The CDR3 runs 15 residues. Profiling relied on immunoSEQ multiplex PCR, and the TCRdb table lists in-frame clones only, not all of them. This table holds about 82,000 clones, more than 75% found once. The sequence came from a man in his forties or fifties in good health. The sequencing sample was made of blood. The chain carries TRBV7-8 and TRBJ2-7; possibly TRBD2 for D (6 bases). CDR3 bases: TGTGCCAGCAGCCCCACGTGGACTACATCTACTGAGCAGTACTTC. This translates into CASSPTWTTSTEQYF. The full variable domain, in which reference TRBV7-8 and TRBJ2-7 provide the parts outside the CDR3, is GAGVSQSPRYKVAKRGQDVALRCDPISGHVSLFWYQQALGQGPEFLTYFQNEAQLDKSGLPSDRFFAERPEGSVSTLKIQRTQQEDSAVYLCASSPTWTTSTEQYFGPGTRLTVT.